This TCR beta chain came from a study of blood T cells in healthy people across ages. Study results and caveats: Greater diversity and more naive CD4+ cells were seen in long-lived donors than in aged donors. Researchers judged that diversity estimates from one million T cells fell short of true values.

This clonotype was observed a single time. Antigen: not known. Mismatch with germline at one junction end may stem from a read error. With a J-beta primer mix and a sample-barcoded 5' primer, a second PCR ran about 6 to 11 cycles. TCRdb used MiXCR to reprocess the 5' RACE reads, holding one entry per CDR3 protein. The sample carries about 400,000 distinct CDR3 sequences, 45% to 60% recorded once. This CDR3 comprises 15 residues. Germline V gene lookup returns CDR1 SGHDT and CDR2 YYEEEE. The TCR comes from a man in his sixties in good health. V is TRBV5-6 and J is TRBJ2-5, with 10 bases aligning to TRBD2. The sequenced material came from blood. CDR3 nucleotides: TGTGCCAGCACGCAGGGACTAGCGAGTCAAGATACCCAGTACTTC. Translating gives CASTQGLASQDTQYF.